This record looks at one TCR beta chain sequence and its context. Its antigen is currently unknown. The data are from a study of shared clonotypes between healthy human individuals. The wider study: A couple of female and a few male donors aged 18 to 49 were enrolled. General observations from the study: Compared with clonotypes that all four donors shared, non-shared clonotypes had lower generation probabilities.

Across several immunoSEQ plates, the genomic DNA of each subset was split evenly. The table came from immunoSEQ multiplex PCR; TCRdb's copy has only in-frame clones and leaves some out. The table has a few million clones, around 90% seen once. Specimen: naive CD4+ T cells from PBMCs. As to subset: CD45RA+ positively selected. The sequence derives from a man aged 18 to 35 in good health. Some clones in this sample may be carry-over from other donors' samples.

In DNA, the CDR3 is TGTGCCAGTAGTATTACCGGGCCCCTCGGGGAGCTGTTTTTT. Residues: CASSITGPLGELFF. The rearrangement links TRBV19 to TRBJ2-2; D unclear. Germline CDR1 reads LNHDA; CDR2 reads SQIVND (reference sequence). The CDR3 is made up of 14 amino acids. Trimming shortened V by 3 bases and J by 7 bases, and 12 bases separated the two germline ends.